A selection of T cell receptor beta chains follows, all from one sample in a study of T-cell memory formation after mild COVID-19. One entry per CDR3 protein, called by TCRdb with MiXCR from the 5' RACE reads. The data hold some 43,000 distinct CDR3 sequences, with 6.1% observed a single time. The sequencing input was PBMCs or a T cell subset sorted from them (not recorded which). These receptors originate from an adult who had mild COVID-19 (a few samples of this study predate the infection). Cell type and time point are not known. CDR3s include the opening cysteine and the closing phenylalanine or tryptophan. D genes are given only for firm matches. Part of the rows lack a size; the others show once, few, many or a class for expanded clones.

v_gene,abundance,d_gene,j_gene,CDR3nt,CDR3aa
TRBV6-5,.,.,TRBJ2-5,TGTGCCAGCAGTCGTCGGGACCCTCGAAGGGAGACCCAGTACTTC,CASSRRDPRRETQYF
TRBV24-1,few,.,TRBJ2-1,TGTGCCACCAGTGATGTAGGGGGAAGCTACAATGAGCAGTTCTTC,CATSDVGGSYNEQFF
TRBV12-3/TRBV12-4,many,TRBD1,TRBJ1-6,TGTGCCAGCACTTTTCAACAGGGGGCAGGGTCACCCCTCCACTTT,CASTFQQGAGSPLHF
TRBV7-6,many,TRBD2,TRBJ2-1,TGTGCCAGCAGCTATGGGACTAGCGGGGGTGGGGATGAGCAGTTCTTC,CASSYGTSGGGDEQFF
TRBV7-9,many,.,TRBJ1-1,TGTGCCAGCAGCTTAGAGGGTATTTCGGGGACTGAAGCTTTCTTT,CASSLEGISGTEAFF
TRBV5-1,.,TRBD1,TRBJ2-7,TGCGCCAGCAGCTTGGAGGGCAGGGGGCATGACGAGCAGTACTTC,CASSLEGRGHDEQYF
TRBV5-4,.,.,TRBJ1-2,TGTGCCAGCACCTTAAAAGTGGGAGAAGTCTATGGCTACACCTTC,CASTLKVGEVYGYTF
TRBV7-9,few,.,TRBJ2-7,TGTGCCAGCAGTTCGGACCGGGGTCAGGTGGCCGAGCAGTACTTC,CASSSDRGQVAEQYF
TRBV7-9,many,.,TRBJ1-1,TGTGCCAGCAGCTTAGGGGTGGGGATGAACACTGAAGCTTTCTTT,CASSLGVGMNTEAFF
TRBV20-1,.,.,TRBJ1-2,TGCAGTGCTAGAATGGACCATGGGAAAGGCTACACCTTC,CSARMDHGKGYTF
TRBV5-1,many,.,TRBJ1-4,TGCGCCAGCAGCTTCACAGGATCGAATGAAAAACTGTTTTTT,CASSFTGSNEKLFF
TRBV12-3/TRBV12-4,.,TRBD1,TRBJ1-5,TGTGCCAGCAGCTCGGGACAGGGGGTTAGGTCGGGCAATCAGCCCCAGCATTTT,CASSSGQGVRSGNQPQHF
TRBV4-2,many,TRBD1,TRBJ2-1,TGTGCCAGCAGCAAGGAGGACAGGATCGACCCACACAATGAGCAGTTCTTC,CASSKEDRIDPHNEQFF
TRBV21-1,.,.,TRBJ2-7,TGTGCCAGCAGCACCTCGACAGGGGGCAAGGCTCGGGAGCAGTACTTC,CASSTSTGGKAREQYF
TRBV11-2,.,TRBD2,TRBJ2-1,TGTGCCAGCAGCTTGACTAGCGGGAGTCGGTACAATGAGCAGTTCTTC,CASSLTSGSRYNEQFF
TRBV11-2,many,TRBD1,TRBJ2-7,TGTGCCAGCAGCTTACTAACCGGGACAGGGGGCTACGAGCAGTACTTC,CASSLLTGTGGYEQYF
TRBV2,.,TRBD1,TRBJ1-3,TGTGCCAGCAGTTATTCCGGGACAGGGGCCGGAAACACCATATATTTT,CASSYSGTGAGNTIYF
TRBV7-2,few,TRBD2,TRBJ2-7,TGTGCCAGCAGCAAAGCTACTAGCGGGAGTTCCTACGAGCAGTACTTC,CASSKATSGSSYEQYF
TRBV20-1,many,TRBD2,TRBJ2-1,TGCAGTGCTAGCCCGGGACTAGCGTCCTCTGTGAAGTTCTTC,CSASPGLASSVKFF
TRBV6-5,.,.,TRBJ1-5,TGTGCCAGCAAGAGGGCCTCGGGGGGGAGCAATCAGCCCCAGCATTTT,CASKRASGGSNQPQHF
TRBV12-3/TRBV12-4,few,.,TRBJ2-6,TGTGCCAGCAGTTTAGCTGGGGCCAACGTCCTGACTTTC,CASSLAGANVLTF
TRBV12-3/TRBV12-4,many,.,TRBJ1-5,TGTGCCAGCAGCGGCCCTAGCAATCAGCCCCAGCATTTT,CASSGPSNQPQHF
TRBV12-3/TRBV12-4,few,.,TRBJ1-1,TGTGCCAGCAGCCACCTTCATCAGGGTGAAGCTTTCTTT,CASSHLHQGEAFF
TRBV5-5,many,TRBD1,TRBJ1-5,TGTGCCAGCAGCCGGGGGACAGCAACTAGCAATCAGCCCCAGCATTTT,CASSRGTATSNQPQHF
TRBV30,.,.,TRBJ2-5,TGTGCCTGGAGTGTAGGCAGAGTCGAAACCCAGTACTTC,CAWSVGRVETQYF
TRBV24-1,few,TRBD1,TRBJ1-4,TGTGCCACCAGCGACAGGGGTAATGAAAAACTGTTTTTT,CATSDRGNEKLFF
TRBV19,once,.,TRBJ2-3,TGTGCCAGTAGTAGGAAGGACAGTACAGATACGCAGTATTTT,CASSRKDSTDTQYF
TRBV7-2,many,.,TRBJ2-7,TGTGCCAGCAGCCCCCAACTGGGGGCCTACGAGCAGTACTTC,CASSPQLGAYEQYF
TRBV7-2,many,TRBD2,TRBJ2-7,TGTGCCAGCAGCTTATACAGCGGGGGATCCTACGAGCAGTACTTC,CASSLYSGGSYEQYF
TRBV7-3,many,TRBD1,TRBJ2-1,TGTGCCAGCAGCTCAGACAGGGGGCAGTACAATGAGCAGTTCTTC,CASSSDRGQYNEQFF
TRBV7-6,.,.,TRBJ2-2,TGTGCCAGCCGACCTAGCGCCACCGGGGAGCTGTTTTTT,CASRPSATGELFF
TRBV7-8,many,.,TRBJ2-2,TGTGCCAGCAGCCAGCGGGCATCCCGGGGCACCGGGGAGCTGTTTTTT,CASSQRASRGTGELFF
TRBV7-2,many,.,TRBJ2-3,TGTGCCAGCAGCTTAGGAGCAACAGATACGCAGTATTTT,CASSLGATDTQYF
TRBV7-2,.,TRBD1,TRBJ2-5,TGTGCCAGCAGCTTAGTAGGGACAGTACAAGAGACCCAGTACTTC,CASSLVGTVQETQYF
TRBV5-6,.,.,TRBJ1-1,TGTGCCAGCAGCTTGGTTTCGGGCATTGAAGCTTTCTTT,CASSLVSGIEAFF